The 10 T cell receptor beta chains below all came from one sample that was sequenced in a study of Graves' ophthalmopathy and Graves' hyperthyroidism. RNA transcripts yielded amplified TCR beta CDR3 regions. First-round RT-PCR with HTBI primers preceded a second-round multiplex PCR. TCRdb reanalysed the multiplex PCR reads using MiXCR and keeps one entry per CDR3 protein. This sample has 350,000 to 400,000 distinct CDR3 sequences, with approximately 16% found just once. The material sequenced was peripheral blood. These receptor sequences come from a woman younger than 30 with Graves' ophthalmopathy.

This clonotype was counted between two and nine times. The chain employs TRBV27 and TRBJ2-5; no definite D call. The germline V gene encodes CDR1 MNHEY and CDR2 SMNVEV (reference sequence). The CDR3 is 14 residues long. Trimming took off 5 bases at V and 3 bases at J, with 13 bases between the two ends. In nucleotides, the CDR3 is TGTGCCAGCAGTGCCACCCATGCTAAAGAGACCCAGTACTTC. It is translated as CASSATHAKETQYF.

CDR3 loop: CASTWEHSYEQYF. Written as DNA, the CDR3 is TGTGCCAGCACGTGGGAACACTCCTACGAGCAGTACTTC. This chain joins TRBV2 and TRBJ2-7; D is unclear. This CDR3 is built from 13 residues. The V gene lost 7 bases and the J gene lost 0 bases, with 10 bases spanning the gap. From germline, CDR1 is SNHLY and CDR2 FYNNEI.

This chain's CDR3 is CASSYRPPGLALVRELFF. CDR3 DNA: TGTGCCAGCAGTTACCGTCCCCCCGGACTAGCCCTTGTAAGGGAGCTGTTTTTT. This sequence joins TRBV6-2 or TRBV6-3 and TRBJ2-2; 8 positions agree with TRBD2. Germline CDR1 MNHEY, CDR2 SVGEGT. This CDR3 is 18 amino acids long. V lost 2 bases, J lost 9 bases, and 17 bases stayed unmatched.

This clonotype occurred many times. The chain joins TRBV6-1 to TRBJ2-2; D remains ambiguous. Germline V CDR1 and CDR2: MNHNS, SASEGT. V was shortened by 6 bases and J by 4 bases, with 18 bases between the two germline ends. The CDR3 extends over 16 amino acids. The CDR3, as DNA: TGTGCCAGCAGCGAGCTTGTAGGGCAAGGCACCGGGGAGCTGTTTTTT. Its translation: CASSELVGQGTGELFF.

A few counts support this clonotype. The V and J genes are TRBV27 and TRBJ1-1; TRBD1 matches at 7 bases. V lost 0 bases and J lost 0; bases outside the gene matches: 10. Germline V gene lookup returns CDR1 MNHEY and CDR2 SMNVEV (reference sequence). The CDR3 is made up of 18 amino acids. The CDR3 nucleotides are TGTGCCAGCAGTTTATCCCCCCGACAGGGAGAGATGAACACTGAAGCTTTCTTT. This encodes CASSLSPRQGEMNTEAFF.

This clonotype appeared many times. The V and J genes are TRBV6-2 or TRBV6-3 and TRBJ1-1; possibly TRBD1 for D (5 bases). Trimming took 2 bases from V and 6 from J, leaving 16 bases between them. From germline, CDR1 is MNHEY and CDR2 SVGEGT. The CDR3 extends over 15 amino acids. This CDR3 reads CASSYGAQRGAEAFF. The CDR3 DNA reads TGTGCCAGCAGTTACGGAGCTCAAAGGGGTGCTGAAGCTTTCTTT.

This clonotype was observed many times. V gene TRBV10-1 combines with J gene TRBJ2-7; TRBD1 matches at 8 bases. Per the germline V gene, CDR1 is WNHNN and CDR2 is SYGVQD (reference sequence). The CDR3 is made up of 14 amino acids. The ends lost 3 bases at V and 7 bases at J; junction bases unmatched: 8. The DNA of the CDR3 is TGCGCCAGCAGTGAAGGCAGGGGGCGAGGTGAGCAGTACTTC. This codes for CASSEGRGRGEQYF.

This chain joins TRBV28 and TRBJ1-5; TRBD1 aligns across 7 bases. There are 19 residues in the CDR3. The ends lost 2 bases at V and 0 bases at J; junction bases unmatched: 13. CDR1 MDHEN and CDR2 SYDVKM come from the germline V gene. The CDR3 DNA follows: TGTGCCAGCAGTTTAATGGGCCTCCCGGGACAGTTTAGCAATCAGCCCCAGCATTTT. Encoded protein: CASSLMGLPGQFSNQPQHF.

This clonotype was seen many times. The CDR3 bases are TGTGCCAGCAGCTTAACGTCGGGTCAGCCCCAGCATTTT. Its protein product is CASSLTSGQPQHF. V gene TRBV7-3 combines with J gene TRBJ1-5; D remains unclear. Germline values: CDR1 SGHTA, CDR2 FQGTGA. The CDR3 sequence is 13 residues long. V gave up 0 bases and J gave up 6 bases, with 6 bases separating them. Based on the CDR3 plus reference TRBV7-3 and TRBJ1-5, the full variable domain is GAGVSQTPSNKVTEKGKYVELRCDPISGHTALYWYRQSLGQGPEFLIYFQGTGAADDSGLPNDRFFAVRPEGSVSTLKIQRTERGDSAVYLCASSLTSGQPQHFGDGTRLSIL.

This clonotype was found many times. The chain carries TRBV7-2 and TRBJ1-2; D is ambiguous. The V gene lost 1 base and the J gene lost 2 bases, with 8 bases spanning the gap. The CDR3 length is 14 residues. Looked up from germline, CDR1 is SGHTA and CDR2 is FQGNSA. Here the CDR3 DNA reads TGTGCCAGCAGCTTAGGGGGTCAGAACTATGGCTACACCTTC. Its protein product is CASSLGGQNYGYTF. Full variable domain (missing parts from reference TRBV7-2 and TRBJ1-2): GAGVSQSPSNKVTEKGKDVELRCDPISGHTALYWYRQSLGQGLEFLIYFQGNSAPDKSGLPSDRFSAERTGGSVSTLTIQRTQQEDSAVYLCASSLGGQNYGYTFGSGTRLTVV.